This is a list of T cell receptor beta chains from one sample in a study of blood T cells in healthy people across ages. TCRdb re-analysed the 5' RACE reads in MiXCR, keeping a single row per CDR3 protein. The sample yields about 830,000 distinct CDR3 sequences, around 62% seen once. The sample comprised blood. These receptor sequences come from a man aged 25-45 years in good health. Both conserved end residues are part of each CDR3. Each record gives: V gene, clone size, CDR3 length, J gene, D gene, CDR3 DNA, CDR3 protein. D genes are given only for firm matches. Size is stated for part of the rows, as once, few or many counts, or as a class when the clone is expanded.

V: TRBV4-2; size: .; length: 13; J: TRBJ2-3; D: .; DNA: TGTGCCAGCTCCATACTCACCTCAGATACGCAGTATTTT; CDR3: CASSILTSDTQYF
V: TRBV14; size: .; length: 17; J: TRBJ2-7; D: .; DNA: TGTGCCAGCAGCCCTAGACCTGTCGCAAGTCCTCACTACGAGCAGTACTTC; CDR3: CASSPRPVASPHYEQYF
V: TRBV12-3/TRBV12-4; size: .; length: 16; J: TRBJ2-3; D: .; DNA: TGTGCCAGCAGTTTACTTGGGGTTGGAAGCACAGGTACGCAGTATTTT; CDR3: CASSLLGVGSTGTQYF
V: TRBV24-1; size: .; length: 14; J: TRBJ2-5; D: TRBD2; DNA: TGTGCCACCGGGTTAGCGGGGGTGTACAATGAGCAGTACTTC; CDR3: CATGLAGVYNEQYF
V: TRBV28; size: few; length: 16; J: TRBJ2-7; D: .; DNA: TGTGCCAGCAGTTCCCTCCGGGCGGAACGGTTGAACGAGCAGTACTTC; CDR3: CASSSLRAERLNEQYF
V: TRBV7-9; size: .; length: 11; J: TRBJ1-1; D: .; DNA: TGTATCGGGGCCGTGAACACTGAAGCTTTCTTT; CDR3: CIGAVNTEAFF
V: TRBV29-1; size: few; length: 16; J: TRBJ2-1; D: .; DNA: TGCAGCGTTGATCTCCGCGGGGGCGTTACCTACAATGAGCAGTTCTTC; CDR3: CSVDLRGGVTYNEQFF
V: TRBV7-2; size: few; length: 15; J: TRBJ2-1; D: .; DNA: TGTGCCAGCAGCCCAATTAGCGGAACCTACAATGAGCAGTTCTTC; CDR3: CASSPISGTYNEQFF
V: TRBV29-1; size: few; length: 14; J: TRBJ2-1; D: TRBD2; DNA: TGCAGCGTTGACGCCGGGACTAGCGGGGAGGGGCAGTTCTTC; CDR3: CSVDAGTSGEGQFF
V: TRBV29-1; size: once; length: 13; J: TRBJ2-5; D: TRBD1; DNA: TGCAGCGTGGACCGGGACAGCCATGAGACCCAGTACTTC; CDR3: CSVDRDSHETQYF
V: TRBV20-1; size: .; length: 12; J: TRBJ2-3; D: TRBD2; DNA: TGCAGTGCTAAAAGCGGGGCAGATACGCAGTATTTT; CDR3: CSAKSGADTQYF
V: TRBV4-2; size: .; length: 15; J: TRBJ2-5; D: .; DNA: TGTGCCAGCAGCCCATCGGTAGCGAGGCAAGAGACCCAGTACTTC; CDR3: CASSPSVARQETQYF
V: TRBV28; size: .; length: 16; J: TRBJ2-7; D: .; DNA: TGTGCCAGCAGTTTACCCTCGGGGGACGGGCTCTACGAGCAGTACTTC; CDR3: CASSLPSGDGLYEQYF
V: TRBV10-3; size: .; length: 14; J: TRBJ1-4; D: TRBD1; DNA: TGTGCCATCAGTGACACAGGGGGGATTGAAGAACTGTTTTTT; CDR3: CAISDTGGIEELFF
V: TRBV5-1; size: .; length: 15; J: TRBJ2-7; D: TRBD1; DNA: TGCGCCAGCAGCCTCGGGACAGGGGAGTTCTACGAGCAGTACTTC; CDR3: CASSLGTGEFYEQYF
V: TRBV2; size: once; length: 15; J: TRBJ2-1; D: TRBD2; DNA: TGTGCCAGCAGTGAAAGATCTAGCGGGGGGGCGGAGCAGTTCTTC; CDR3: CASSERSSGGAEQFF
V: TRBV3-1; size: .; length: 15; J: TRBJ2-3; D: .; DNA: TGTGCCAGCAGCCAAAGACTGCTTAGCACAGATACGCAGTATTTT; CDR3: CASSQRLLSTDTQYF
V: TRBV12-5; size: few; length: 12; J: TRBJ2-1; D: .; DNA: TGTGCTAGTGGTAATGGGTTACGGGGGCAGTTCTTC; CDR3: CASGNGLRGQFF
V: TRBV7-2; size: .; length: 13; J: TRBJ1-5; D: .; DNA: TGTGCCAGCAGCATACAGGGTGGTCAGCCCCAGCATTTT; CDR3: CASSIQGGQPQHF
V: TRBV29-1; size: .; length: 11; J: TRBJ2-5; D: .; DNA: TGCAGCGTTGAAGGCTACGAGACCCAGTACTTC; CDR3: CSVEGYETQYF
V: TRBV7-3; size: .; length: 15; J: TRBJ2-1; D: TRBD1; DNA: TGTGCCAGCAGCTTAACTGGGGACAGGGTTCGTGAGCAGTTCTTC; CDR3: CASSLTGDRVREQFF
V: TRBV15; size: .; length: 14; J: TRBJ2-7; D: .; DNA: TGTGCCACCAGCAGAGAAGGCAGACCCTACGAGCAGTACTTC; CDR3: CATSREGRPYEQYF
V: TRBV30; size: .; length: 13; J: TRBJ2-6; D: .; DNA: TGTGCCTGGACAGCCTCTGGGGCCAACGTCCTGACTTTC; CDR3: CAWTASGANVLTF
V: TRBV28; size: .; length: 18; J: TRBJ1-2; D: .; DNA: TGTGCCAGCAGTTCTCACTGGGCCGGCAGTACCACTAACTATGGCTACACCTTC; CDR3: CASSSHWAGSTTNYGYTF
V: TRBV2; size: .; length: 11; J: TRBJ2-1; D: .; DNA: TGTGCCAGGGTGGCTGGGGGTGAGCAGTTCTTC; CDR3: CARVAGGEQFF
V: TRBV6-4; size: .; length: 15; J: TRBJ2-1; D: .; DNA: TGTGCCAGCAGTGACGGCAGGGGGGAGATCAATGAGCAGTTCTTC; CDR3: CASSDGRGEINEQFF
V: TRBV2; size: .; length: 14; J: TRBJ2-5; D: .; DNA: TGTGCCAGCAGTGAAGGGACCCCTAAAGAGACCCAGTACTTC; CDR3: CASSEGTPKETQYF
V: TRBV7-8; size: .; length: 15; J: TRBJ2-1; D: TRBD2; DNA: TGTGCCAGCAGCCCCACGAGCGGGGGTCGGAAGGAGCAGTTCTTC; CDR3: CASSPTSGGRKEQFF
V: TRBV6-2/TRBV6-3; size: .; length: 18; J: TRBJ2-4; D: TRBD1; DNA: TGTGCCAGCAGTTCCACCGGACCTCAAGGGGGCGGGAAAAACATTCAGTACTTC; CDR3: CASSSTGPQGGGKNIQYF
V: TRBV7-9; size: .; length: 14; J: TRBJ1-2; D: .; DNA: TGTGCCAGCAGCTTATCTCCAGGGAGCTATGGCTACACCTTC; CDR3: CASSLSPGSYGYTF
V: TRBV4-3; size: many; length: 15; J: TRBJ2-7; D: .; DNA: TGCGCCAGCAGCCAAGATTGGACAGACCCCTACGAGCAGTACTTC; CDR3: CASSQDWTDPYEQYF
V: TRBV2; size: few; length: 13; J: TRBJ2-1; D: .; DNA: TGTGCCACCCTAGCGAACTCCTACAATGAGCAGTTCTTC; CDR3: CATLANSYNEQFF
V: TRBV29-1; size: few; length: 14; J: TRBJ2-6; D: .; DNA: TGCAGCGTTTCAATCGACAGTAGGAAAGAGGTCCTGACTTTC; CDR3: CSVSIDSRKEVLTF
V: TRBV5-4; size: .; length: 16; J: TRBJ1-6; D: .; DNA: TGTGCCAGCAGCTTGGTATCGGCCGGCCCCGGATCACCCCTCCACTTT; CDR3: CASSLVSAGPGSPLHF
V: TRBV6-2/TRBV6-3; size: .; length: 15; J: TRBJ2-5; D: .; DNA: TGTGCCAGCAGTACCCCGGGACACCTACAAGAGACCCAGTACTTC; CDR3: CASSTPGHLQETQYF
V: TRBV4-3; size: .; length: 15; J: TRBJ2-5; D: .; DNA: TGCGCCAGCAGCCTAGGGAGAGTTGGTTCGGAGACCCAGTACTTC; CDR3: CASSLGRVGSETQYF
V: TRBV6-5; size: .; length: 15; J: TRBJ2-1; D: .; DNA: TGTGCCAGCAGTTACGGGGGTAGCTCCTACAATGAGCAGTTCTTC; CDR3: CASSYGGSSYNEQFF
V: TRBV6-2/TRBV6-3; size: .; length: 15; J: TRBJ2-1; D: TRBD2; DNA: TGTGCCAGCAGACCTAGCGGTAGCTCCTACAATGAGCAGTTCTTC; CDR3: CASRPSGSSYNEQFF
V: TRBV27; size: .; length: 13; J: TRBJ1-2; D: .; DNA: TGTGCCAGCAGTTTATCCAGGGGCTGGGGCTACACCTTC; CDR3: CASSLSRGWGYTF
V: TRBV7-2; size: .; length: 15; J: TRBJ2-7; D: TRBD1; DNA: TGTGCCAGCAGCCCTACCGGGACAGGGGGCAACGAGCAGTACTTC; CDR3: CASSPTGTGGNEQYF
V: TRBV7-2; size: .; length: 14; J: TRBJ1-2; D: .; DNA: TGTGCCAGCAGCTTAGGGACGATTCTTGGTGGCTACACCTTC; CDR3: CASSLGTILGGYTF
V: TRBV10-3; size: few; length: 14; J: TRBJ1-5; D: TRBD1; DNA: TGTGCCATCACCGAGGGACAGGGAGGTCAGCCCCAGCATTTT; CDR3: CAITEGQGGQPQHF
V: TRBV10-3; size: .; length: 13; J: TRBJ2-3; D: TRBD2; DNA: TGTGCCATCAGTCTAGCGGGAGCTGATACGCAGTATTTT; CDR3: CAISLAGADTQYF
V: TRBV7-2; size: few; length: 15; J: TRBJ2-3; D: .; DNA: TGTGCCAGCAGCTTAATGGGCCAGAGCACAGATACGCAGTATTTT; CDR3: CASSLMGQSTDTQYF
V: TRBV28; size: .; length: 14; J: TRBJ1-2; D: .; DNA: TGTGCCAGCACTTTAGGACCGCTACGCTATGGCTACACCTTC; CDR3: CASTLGPLRYGYTF
V: TRBV7-2; size: .; length: 14; J: TRBJ2-5; D: TRBD1; DNA: TGTGCCAGCAGCAACAGGGGGCGGGATGAGACCCAGTACTTC; CDR3: CASSNRGRDETQYF
V: TRBV30; size: .; length: 11; J: TRBJ2-7; D: .; DNA: TGTGCCTGGAGCCGTGTATACGAGCAGTACTTC; CDR3: CAWSRVYEQYF
V: TRBV29-1; size: .; length: 15; J: TRBJ2-7; D: .; DNA: TGCAGCGTTGGGCCCATTGGGTATTCAATCAACGAGCAGTACTTC; CDR3: CSVGPIGYSINEQYF